The entry that follows covers one T cell receptor beta chain sequence. The cohort comprised adults aged 18 to 89 years residing in 20 to 30 US areas. Categorization into cohorts depended on clinical history that participants reported. A COVID-19 case had been met by exposed participants during the 2 weeks before study entry. This CDR3 is 15 amino acids long. After removal of 6 bases from V and 0 bases from J, the junction contained 5 bases not matched to a gene. Looked up from germline, CDR1 is SQVTM and CDR2 is ANQGSEA. The data derive from a study of blood T cell repertoires in COVID-19. As handled by the study authors: Cell counts per sample came from amplifying reference gene primers. Only in-frame clones appear in the TCRdb table, and some are missing; sequencing was by immunoSEQ multiplex PCR. V and J calls and clone size are as listed in that table; D and trimming were resolved from the DNA. The sample yields some 150,000 clones, 84% seen once.

The sequenced material came from PBMCs or T cells enriched from blood (not recorded which). The chain is built from TRBV29-1 and TRBJ1-2; 12 nucleotides line up with TRBD1. The sequence was collected from a woman aged 50 to 60 who had been exposed to COVID-19. DNA of the CDR3: TGCAGCGTGGGACAGGGGGCGCGGTCTAACTATGGCTACACCTTC. It is translated as CSVGQGARSNYGYTF.